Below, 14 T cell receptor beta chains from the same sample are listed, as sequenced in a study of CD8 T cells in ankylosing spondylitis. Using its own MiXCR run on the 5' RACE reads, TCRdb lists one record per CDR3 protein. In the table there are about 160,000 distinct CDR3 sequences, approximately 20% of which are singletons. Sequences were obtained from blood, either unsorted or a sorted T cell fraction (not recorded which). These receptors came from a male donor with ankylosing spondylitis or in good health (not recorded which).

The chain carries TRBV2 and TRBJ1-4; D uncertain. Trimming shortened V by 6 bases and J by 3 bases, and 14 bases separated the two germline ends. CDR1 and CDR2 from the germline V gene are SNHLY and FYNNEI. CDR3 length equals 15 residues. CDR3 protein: CASSGSVPPNEKLFF. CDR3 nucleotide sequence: TGTGCCAGCAGCGGGTCAGTTCCTCCTAATGAAAAACTGTTTTTT.

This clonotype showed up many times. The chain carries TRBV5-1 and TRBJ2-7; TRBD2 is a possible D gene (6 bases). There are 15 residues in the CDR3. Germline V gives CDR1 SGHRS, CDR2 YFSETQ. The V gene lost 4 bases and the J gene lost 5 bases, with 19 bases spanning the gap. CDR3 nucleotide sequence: TGCGCCAGCAGCACCGAGAGCGGGTTTTCTAACGAGCAGTACTTC. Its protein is CASSTESGFSNEQYF.

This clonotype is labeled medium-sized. CDR3 protein: CAISEFGWEYNEQFF. The CDR3 bases are TGTGCCATCAGTGAGTTTGGCTGGGAGTACAATGAGCAGTTCTTC. This chain joins TRBV10-3 and TRBJ2-1; possible D gene TRBD2, 5 bases. Trimming removed 1 base at V and 4 bases at J, with 11 bases between. Germline V gives CDR1 ENHRY, CDR2 SYGVKD. The CDR3 consists of 15 residues.

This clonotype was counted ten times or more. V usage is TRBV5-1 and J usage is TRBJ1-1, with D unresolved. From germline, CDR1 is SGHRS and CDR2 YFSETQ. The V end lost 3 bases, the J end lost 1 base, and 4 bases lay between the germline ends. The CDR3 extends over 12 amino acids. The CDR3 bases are TGCGCCAGCAGCTATTCGAACACTGAAGCTTTCTTT. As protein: CASSYSNTEAFF.

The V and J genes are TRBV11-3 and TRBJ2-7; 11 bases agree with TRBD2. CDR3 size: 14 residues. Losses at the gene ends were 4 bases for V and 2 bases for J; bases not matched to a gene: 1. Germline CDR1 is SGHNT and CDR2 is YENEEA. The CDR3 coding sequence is TGTGCCAGCAGCTCTAGCGGGAGGACCTACGAGCAGTACTTC. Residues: CASSSSGRTYEQYF. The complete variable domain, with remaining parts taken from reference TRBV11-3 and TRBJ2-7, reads EAGVVQSPRYKIIEKKQPVAFWCNPISGHNTLYWYLQNLGQGPELLIRYENEEAVDDSQLPKDRFSAERLKGVDSTLKIQPAELGDSAVYLCASSSSGRTYEQYFGPGTRLTVT.

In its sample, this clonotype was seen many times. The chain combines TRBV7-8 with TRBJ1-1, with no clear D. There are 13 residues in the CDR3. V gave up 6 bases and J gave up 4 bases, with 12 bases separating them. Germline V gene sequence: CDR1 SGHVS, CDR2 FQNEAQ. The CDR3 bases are TGTGCCAGCAGTCTACAGCGAGGCACTGAAGCTTTCTTT. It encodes CASSLQRGTEAFF.

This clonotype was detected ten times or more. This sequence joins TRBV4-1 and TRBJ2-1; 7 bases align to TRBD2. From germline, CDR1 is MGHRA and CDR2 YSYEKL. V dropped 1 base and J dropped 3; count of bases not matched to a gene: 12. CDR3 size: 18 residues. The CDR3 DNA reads TGCGCCAGCAGCCAAGTACTTGGCGGGAGTAGTATCTACAATGAGCAGTTCTTC. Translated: CASSQVLGGSSIYNEQFF.

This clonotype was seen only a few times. The chain's CDR3 is CASSPWRGHNQPQHF. CDR3 sequence (DNA): TGTGCCAGCTCACCTTGGAGGGGCCACAATCAGCCCCAGCATTTT. J is TRBJ1-5 and V is TRBV18, with a tentative D call TRBD1 (5 bases). This CDR3 comprises 15 residues. The V gene's germline CDR1 is KGHSH and CDR2 LQKENI. The ends were cut back, 3 bases at V and 3 bases at J, with 12 bases in the middle.

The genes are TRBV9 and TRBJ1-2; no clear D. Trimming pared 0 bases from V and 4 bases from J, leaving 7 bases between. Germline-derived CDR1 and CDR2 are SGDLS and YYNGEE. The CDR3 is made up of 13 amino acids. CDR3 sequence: CASSVVDGYGYTF. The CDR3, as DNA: TGTGCCAGCAGCGTAGTCGACGGCTATGGCTACACCTTC.

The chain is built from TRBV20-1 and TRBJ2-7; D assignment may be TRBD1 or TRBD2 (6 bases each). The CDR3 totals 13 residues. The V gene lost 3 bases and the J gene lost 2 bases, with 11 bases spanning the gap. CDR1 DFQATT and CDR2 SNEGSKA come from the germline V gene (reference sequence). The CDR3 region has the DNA TGCAGTGCTAGGTCCGGGGGCCCCTACGAGCAGTACTTC. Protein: CSARSGGPYEQYF.

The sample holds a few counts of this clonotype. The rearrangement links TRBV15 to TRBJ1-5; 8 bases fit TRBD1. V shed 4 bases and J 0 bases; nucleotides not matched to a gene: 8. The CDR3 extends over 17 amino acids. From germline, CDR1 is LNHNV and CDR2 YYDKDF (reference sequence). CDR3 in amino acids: CATSTSTGGHSNQPQHF. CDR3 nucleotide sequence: TGTGCCACCAGCACATCAACAGGGGGGCATAGCAATCAGCCCCAGCATTTT. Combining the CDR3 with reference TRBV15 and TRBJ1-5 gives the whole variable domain DAMVIQNPRYQVTQFGKPVTLSCSQTLNHNVMYWYQQKSSQAPKLLFHYYDKDFNNEADTPDNFQSRRPNTSFCFLDIRSPGLGDTAMYLCATSTSTGGHSNQPQHFGDGTRLSIL.

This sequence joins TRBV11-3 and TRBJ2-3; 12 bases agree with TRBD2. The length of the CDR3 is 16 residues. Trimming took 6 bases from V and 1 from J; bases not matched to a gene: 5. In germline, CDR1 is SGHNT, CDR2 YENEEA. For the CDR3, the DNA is TGTGCCAGCAGTCTAGCGGGAGGGCCTGGCACAGATACGCAGTATTTT. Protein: CASSLAGGPGTDTQYF.

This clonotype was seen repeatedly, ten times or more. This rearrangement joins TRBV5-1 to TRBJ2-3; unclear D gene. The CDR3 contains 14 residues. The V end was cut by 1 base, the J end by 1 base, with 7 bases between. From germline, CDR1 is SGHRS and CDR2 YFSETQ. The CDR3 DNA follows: TGCGCCAGCAGCTTGCAACGGGGCACAGATACGCAGTATTTT. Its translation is CASSLQRGTDTQYF.

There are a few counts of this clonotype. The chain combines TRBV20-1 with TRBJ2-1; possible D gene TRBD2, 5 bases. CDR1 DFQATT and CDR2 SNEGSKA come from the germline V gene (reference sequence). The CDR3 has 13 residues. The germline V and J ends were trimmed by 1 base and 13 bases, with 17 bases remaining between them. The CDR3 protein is CSARGGLSPNQFF. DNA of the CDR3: TGCAGTGCTAGAGGAGGGCTGAGCCCAAATCAGTTCTTC.